This TCR gamma chain was identified during a study of gamma delta lymphoproliferative disorders and STAT genes. Looking at the study overall: Gamma-chain libraries were built from at least 50 ng of genomic DNA with the LymphoTrack Dx TCRG Assay. Delta-chain libraries followed the EuroClonality-NGS standard operating procedure.

Genomic DNA from isolated PBMCs served as the sequencing template. This clone is medium-sized (0.01 to 0.1%) by share. Its target is unknown. Whole-study findings and limits: Gamma repertoires grouped patients separately from controls; delta repertoires showed no separation. Control T cells likely spanned varied maturation stages, whereas leukemic cells were skewed toward terminal effectors.

TCRdb re-processed the multiplex PCR reads using CATT. This table holds roughly 3,000 gamma-chain clones, 6.5% to 9% found once. Germline values: CDR1 VENAVY, CDR2 YDSYNSRV. The length of the CDR3 is 13 residues. Losses at the gene ends were 2 bases for V and 0 bases for J; bases not matched to a gene: 1. The sequenced sample was blood. The source is a human donor in good health. This rearrangement joins TRGV8 to TRGJ1 or TRGJ2. Since TCRdb gives no J gene, matching the DNA to germline was used here to assign it. The DNA for the CDR3 is TGTGCCACCTGGGATAAGAATTATTATAAGAAACTCTTT. Residues: CATWDKNYYKKLF.